This T cell receptor (beta chain) was documented in a study of blood T cell repertoires in COVID-19. The wider study: Sources were T cells, B-cell-depleted T cells, or PBMCs; the material itself was cDNA or gDNA.

Only in-frame clones appear in the TCRdb table, and some are missing; sequencing was by immunoSEQ multiplex PCR. The repertoire includes approximately 220,000 clones, around 85% of them detected once, and roughly 1.3% sits in the top ten. Trimming removed 5 bases from V and 7 bases from J; junction bases left unmatched: 5. The CDR3 is 15 amino acids. Germline CDR1 and CDR2: MDHEN and SYDVKM. Clinical history as reported by participants underpinned cohort assignment. This TCR came from a middle-aged woman with acute COVID-19. V is TRBV28 and J is TRBJ2-1, with TRBD2 identical over 13 bases. Sequenced material: PBMCs or T cells enriched from blood (not recorded which). The CDR3 DNA follows: TGTGCCAGCAGTATTGGGACTAGCGGGAAGAATGAGCAGTTCTTC. Its translation is CASSIGTSGKNEQFF.